This T cell receptor (beta chain) was profiled in a study of blood T cell repertoires in COVID-19. Per the original methods: Reference gene primer amplification gave nucleated cell count estimates. TCRdb's copy holds only in-frame clones and misses some; the assay was immunoSEQ multiplex PCR. V, J and clone size derive from that table, while D and trimming were established from the DNA sequence. The top ten clones hold approximately 3.2% of a sample with some 250,000 clones, 80% to 85% of them seen once. The CDR3 is made up of 15 amino acids. Germline CDR1 SGHTA, CDR2 FQGNSA. Losses at the gene ends were 3 bases for V and 0 bases for J; bases not matched to a gene: 1. This clone was observed a handful of times.

The sequence was obtained from a woman younger than 30 with acute or convalescent COVID-19. Specimen: peripheral blood. The chain employs TRBV7-2 and TRBJ2-2; 7 positions agree with TRBD1. The CDR3 here is CASSFQGANTGELFF. CDR3 bases: TGTGCCAGCAGCTTCCAGGGGGCGAACACCGGGGAGCTGTTTTTT.